These 4 T cell receptor beta chains were all obtained from the same sample, sequenced in a study of neurological immune-mediated disorders. Time point of the sample: longitudinal time-point 1 (baseline). TCRdb itself ran the 5' RACE reads through MiXCR, one entry per CDR3 protein. Of some 71,000 distinct CDR3 sequences listed, roughly 10% are singletons. The sample was PBMCs. The receptors stem from a man aged 30-40 years in good health.

With respect to this clonotype: Possible read error: a much larger clone is one base away. The chain employs TRBV6-1 and TRBJ1-2, with D possibly being TRBD1 (5 bases). Per germline, CDR1 MNHNS and CDR2 SASEGT. The CDR3 sequence is 16 residues long. Trimming shortened V by 2 bases and J by 0 bases, and 13 bases separated the two germline ends. CDR3 nucleotides: TGTGCCAGCAGTGAATTCACGGGACCAGCTAACTATGGCTACACCTTC. Encoded protein: CASSEFTGPANYGYTF.

This clonotype was recorded many times. The chain joins TRBV12-3 or TRBV12-4 to TRBJ2-1; no clear D. The CDR3 sequence is 14 residues long. The germline V and J ends were trimmed by 6 bases and 3 bases, with 12 bases remaining between them. The CDR3 reads CASSQEPFYNEQFF. Here the CDR3 DNA reads TGTGCCAGCAGCCAAGAACCATTCTACAATGAGCAGTTCTTC.

This clonotype has a count of ten or more. This chain's CDR3 is CASSQDPPGGWNIQYF. The CDR3 nucleotides are TGCGCCAGCAGCCAAGATCCTCCCGGTGGGTGGAACATTCAGTACTTC. V and J are TRBV4-1 and TRBJ2-4, with no clear D. V lost 0 bases to trimming and J lost 7 bases, with 16 bases between them. CDR1 is MGHRA, CDR2 YSYEKL, per germline. The CDR3 is 16 residues long.

This clonotype came up many times. The chain has TRBV28 and TRBJ2-7; unclear D gene. Trimming left V 3 bases short and J 4 bases short, with 7 bases between. CDR3 length: 12 amino acids. CDR1 MDHEN and CDR2 SYDVKM come from the germline V gene. The CDR3 sequence is CASSLLGYEQYF. The CDR3, as DNA: TGTGCCAGCAGTTTGTTGGGGTACGAGCAGTACTTC.